This T cell receptor (beta chain) was profiled in a study of blood T cell repertoires in COVID-19. On the study more broadly: Researchers got acute and convalescent COVID-19 samples from the United States, Italy and Spain. T cells, B-cell-depleted T cells, or PBMCs supplied cDNA or gDNA.

Per the authors' pipeline: How many nucleated cells were present was estimated from reference gene primer amplification. Some clones are missing from TCRdb's copy, which holds only in-frame ones; the method was immunoSEQ multiplex PCR. D and trimming were read from the DNA, whereas the V and J calls and clone size are those reported in that table. The profile covers a few hundred thousand clones, with approximately 83% appearing a single time and about 8% taken by the ten largest. Germline V CDR1 and CDR2: SGHRS, YFSETQ. Unmatched junction bases numbered 5, after V lost 5 bases and J lost 4 bases. The CDR3 totals 15 residues.

The chain links TRBV5-1 to TRBJ2-3; 12 bases map to TRBD2. The TCR comes from a woman in her 50s with acute or convalescent COVID-19. The sequenced material came from peripheral blood. In nucleotides, the CDR3 is TGCGCCAGCAGAGCACTAGCGGGGGGCCCAGATACGCAGTATTTT. Protein product: CASRALAGGPDTQYF.